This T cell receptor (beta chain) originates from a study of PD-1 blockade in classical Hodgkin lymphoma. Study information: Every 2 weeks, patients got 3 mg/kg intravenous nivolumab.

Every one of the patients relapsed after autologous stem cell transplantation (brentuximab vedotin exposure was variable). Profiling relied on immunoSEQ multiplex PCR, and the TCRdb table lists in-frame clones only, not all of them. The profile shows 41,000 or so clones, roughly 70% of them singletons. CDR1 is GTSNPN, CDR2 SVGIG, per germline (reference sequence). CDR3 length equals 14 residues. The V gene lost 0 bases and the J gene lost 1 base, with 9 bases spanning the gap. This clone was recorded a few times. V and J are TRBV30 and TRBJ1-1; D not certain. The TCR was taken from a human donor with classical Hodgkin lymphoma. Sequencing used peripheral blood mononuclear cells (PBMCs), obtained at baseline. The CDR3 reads CAWSVVTENTEAFF. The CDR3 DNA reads TGTGCCTGGAGTGTAGTAACAGAGAACACTGAAGCTTTCTTT.